This TCR beta chain was captured by sequencing in a study of regulatory T cells in long-lasting Graves disease. Study details: Persistent cases were those of Graves' disease that involved over 5 years of antithyroid drugs with positive TSH receptor antibodies.

Combining iRepertoire HTBI primers with Arm-PCR of CDR3 regions, the authors built TCR beta libraries. One entry per CDR3 protein results from TCRdb running MiXCR on the multiplex PCR reads. The table includes 310,000 or so distinct CDR3 sequences, 15% to 20% detected once. This clonotype was counted a few times. Specified time point: persistent/refractory GD, antithyroid drugs over 5 years with positive TRAb. With RNA extracted from PBMCs as input, the TCR library was made. It was by American Thyroid Association guidelines that Graves' disease was diagnosed. Patients hailed from an endocrinology department in Xi'an, China. The sequence came from a female donor with Graves disease. Sequences were derived from peripheral blood mononuclear cells (PBMCs), sampled when the disease was refractory, from a patient treated with antithyroid drugs.

The DNA of the CDR3 is TGTGCCACCAGTGATTCCTACCGCGGGACTACTAACACCGGGGAGCTGTTTTTT. Its protein is CATSDSYRGTTNTGELFF. The chain uses TRBV24-1 and TRBJ2-2; 7 bases map to TRBD2. With V trimmed by 2 bases and J by 2 bases, 10 bases remained unmatched. The CDR3 consists of 18 residues. Germline V gene data show CDR1 as KGHDR and CDR2 as SFDVKD.